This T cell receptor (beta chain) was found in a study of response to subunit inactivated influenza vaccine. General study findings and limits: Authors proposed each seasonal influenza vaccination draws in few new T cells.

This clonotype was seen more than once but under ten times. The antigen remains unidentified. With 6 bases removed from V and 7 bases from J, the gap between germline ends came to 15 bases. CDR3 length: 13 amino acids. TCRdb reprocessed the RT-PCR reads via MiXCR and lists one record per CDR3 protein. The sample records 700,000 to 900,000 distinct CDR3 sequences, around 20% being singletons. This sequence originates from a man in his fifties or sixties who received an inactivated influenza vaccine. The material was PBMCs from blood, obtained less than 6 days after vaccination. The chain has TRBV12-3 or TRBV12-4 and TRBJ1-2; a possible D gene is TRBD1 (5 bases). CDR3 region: CASSAHVGGGYTF. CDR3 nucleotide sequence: TGTGCCAGCAGCGCGCACGTCGGGGGTGGCTACACCTTC.